This TCR beta chain originates from a study of blood T cell repertoires in COVID-19 (dated by TCRdb to between 2020 and 2021). In terms of the full investigation: Samples covering the acute and convalescent phases of COVID-19 were provided by collaborators in the United States, Italy and Spain. The material from the prospective study consisted of cDNA or gDNA derived from T cells, B-cell-depleted T cells, or PBMCs. Subjects who had been exposed to COVID-19, were actively infected with it, or had recovered from it provided the deeply sampled blood TCRbeta repertoires that made up the dataset. The repertoires were released in a freely available public database meant as a resource for research on the immune response to SARS-CoV-2. The samples were drawn from the first 160 participants of the ongoing ImmuneRACE study and from 950 to 1,500 subjects provided by 6 global collaborators. A de-identified subject ID, COVID-19 status, age in years and sex were almost always included in the sample metadata. Where available, HLA class I and class II types were taken from metadata supplied by the sample provider and were not determined by assay-based typing. What the research found in general, with its limitations: The amount of clinical and demographic metadata varied by source and participant and was provided uncurated.

According to the germline V gene, CDR1 reads SGDLS and CDR2 reads YYNGEE. V is reduced by 0 bases and J by 7 bases, leaving a spacing of 17 bases between them. Including cysteine and phenylalanine, the CDR3 has 17 amino acids. Solely the CDR3 DNA is kept, with 51 bases framed from the first base. Whole blood was collected in K2EDTA tubes by collaborating institutions according to the institutions' own protocols. For TCRbeta analysis, collaborators shipped samples in one of three forms: frozen whole blood, isolated PBMCs, or DNA extracted from either of those sample types. TCRbeta CDR3 regions were amplified from genomic DNA by means of the immunoSEQ Assay, a bias-controlled multiplex PCR. Turning to the authors' computational methods: Nucleated cell counts per sample were estimated from amplification of reference gene primers within the assay. To quantify the absolute abundance of each unique TCRbeta CDR3 rearrangement, sequence reads were collapsed and filtered. For each sample, productive Simpson clonality was calculated as the square root of Simpson's diversity index over productive rearrangements. The immuneACCESS repertoire file appears here via TCRdb, limited to in-frame rearrangements. These files lack a portion of the clones; in checked studies, under half of the deficit traces to unresolved V genes, and the cause of the others is not known. V, J and clone size reflect that table, while D and trimming were determined from the DNA. For this sample there are more than 65,000 clones; 60% to 80% appear just once. 16% of the sample lies in the top ten.

Concerning this clone itself: It lacks a known antigen. Base qualities are not recorded, but no much larger clone differs from it by a single base.

The sample was peripheral blood. The rearrangement joined TRBV9 to TRBJ1-6, with a tentative D gene TRBD1 over 6 matching bases. The receptor comes from a man in his 60s with acute or convalescent COVID-19. The CDR3 here reads CASSVGVNREYNSPLHF. In nucleotides, the sequence is TGTGCCAGCAGCGTAGGAGTAAACAGGGAATACAATTCACCCCTCCACTTT.